The 19 T cell receptor beta chains listed next were all sequenced from one sample in a study of molecular identifiers for immune sequencing clone quantification. TCRdb fed the PCR reads into MiXCR, producing one record per CDR3 protein. The sample carries nearly 650,000 distinct CDR3 sequences, roughly 25% recorded once. Sequenced: naive CD8+ T cells from blood, with Jurkat cell RNA spiked in. This sample's subset: FACS-sorted CD8+CD4-CCR7+CD45RA+ naive T cells. These receptors all stem from a human donor in good health. Some libraries in this study had Jurkat cell RNA spiked in.

This chain joins TRBV3-2 and TRBJ2-5. TRBV3-2 is shown as a pseudogene. The length of the CDR3 is 15 residues. CDR3 amino acids: CASSQGQQSQETQYF. The CDR3 nucleotides are TGTGCCAGCAGCCAAGGGCAACAGAGCCAAGAGACCCAGTACTTC.

This clonotype was counted at least ten times. The chain joins TRBV29-1 to TRBJ2-3; no reliable D call. This CDR3 region has 12 residues. Trimming took 4 bases from V and 6 from J, leaving 11 bases between them. In germline, CDR1 is SQVTM, CDR2 ANQGSEA. CDR3 sequence reads: CSVVHGPDTQYF. Here the CDR3 DNA reads TGCAGCGTTGTTCACGGACCGGATACGCAGTATTTT.

This clonotype was observed a handful of times. The chain links TRBV28 to TRBJ2-1; D perhaps matches TRBD1 (5 bases). Trimming removed 1 base from V and 6 bases from J, with 7 bases in between. The germline V gene has CDR1 MDHEN and CDR2 SYDVKM. The CDR3 contains 13 residues. The CDR3 DNA is TGTGCCAGCAGTTTATTCAGGGCCAATGAGCAGTTCTTC. It is translated as CASSLFRANEQFF.

A remark on this clonotype: A much larger clone lies one base from this, so it may be a read error. The rearrangement joins TRBV12-5 to TRBJ1-1, with 7 nucleotides matching TRBD1. The CDR3 runs 18 residues. Per the germline V gene, CDR1 is LGHNT and CDR2 is FRNRAP. In DNA, the CDR3 is TGTGCTAGTGGTTTGGTACTGGGGCAGACAGGGTTGAGCTCTGAAGCTTCCTTT. Translating it yields CASGLVLGQTGLSSEASF.

This clonotype was seen more than once but under ten times. V is TRBV7-9 and J is TRBJ1-1; the D gene is possibly TRBD1 (6 bases). V dropped 1 base and J dropped 11 bases, with 17 bases sitting between them. The CDR3 consists of 14 residues. CDR1 and CDR2 (germline): SEHNR, FQNEAQ (reference sequence). CDR3 in DNA: TGTGCCAGCAGCTTAGAGGCACAGGGTGGTTTGGCTTTCTTT. Protein sequence: CASSLEAQGGLAFF.

The chain has TRBV6-2 or TRBV6-3 and TRBJ2-7; the match to TRBD1 covers 7 bases. The ends lost 6 bases at V and 3 bases at J; junction bases unmatched: 8. CDR1 is MNHEY, CDR2 SVGEGT, per germline. The CDR3 runs 14 residues. CDR3 residues: CASRLDRAYYEQYF. CDR3 sequence (DNA): TGTGCCAGCAGACTCGACAGGGCTTACTACGAGCAGTACTTC.

This clonotype was found a few times. The CDR3 DNA follows: TGTGCCAGCAGTGAATATAGCTCGGTATTCGGACAAGGGTACCAAGAGACCCAGTACTTC. Translating it yields CASSEYSSVFGQGYQETQYF. The chain has TRBV25-1 and TRBJ2-5; weak D call: TRBD1 (5 bases). Per the germline V gene, CDR1 is MGHDK and CDR2 is SYGVNS. The CDR3 spans 20 residues. Trimming shortened V by 0 bases and J by 0 bases, and 23 bases separated the two germline ends.

Comments on this clonotype: Being one base from a much bigger clone, this may be a read error. The chain links TRBV28 to TRBJ2-5; 7 bases fit TRBD2. This CDR3 region has 15 residues. Germline V gene sequence: CDR1 MDHEN, CDR2 SYDVKM. The CDR3 DNA follows: TGTGCCAGCAGTGAGCGGGACTATCACGGGGAGACCCAGCACTTC. Encoded protein: CASSERDYHGETQHF.

The chain uses TRBV19 and TRBJ2-2; D is unclear. The CDR3 is 12 residues long. V gave up 6 bases and J gave up 4 bases, with 6 bases separating them. Germline V lookup: CDR1 LNHDA, CDR2 SQIVND (reference sequence). The CDR3 DNA reads as TGTGCCAGTAGGAAGAGCACCGGGGAGCTGTTTTTT. It codes for CASRKSTGELFF.

A few counts support this clonotype. The chain is built from TRBV27 and TRBJ1-6, with D hard to call. V gave up 2 bases and J gave up 5 bases, with 7 bases separating them. Germline V gene data show CDR1 as MNHEY and CDR2 as SMNVEV (reference sequence). There are 14 residues in the CDR3. The DNA of the CDR3 is TGTGCCAGCAGTTTAATATCGGATAATTCACCCCTCCACTTT. It codes for CASSLISDNSPLHF.

With regard to this clonotype: A single base separates this from a much larger clone, so it may be a read error. V usage is TRBV27 and J usage is TRBJ1-5, with a weak D call TRBD1 (6 bases). The CDR3 totals 14 residues. Germline CDR1 MNHEY, CDR2 SMNVEV (reference sequence). The CDR3 DNA sequence: TGTGCCGGCAGTTTCGCGGGGGCGAATCAGCCCCAGCATTTT. Translating gives CAGSFAGANQPQHF.

Note on this clonotype: Being one base from a much bigger clone, this may be a read error. The gene calls are TRBV9 and TRBJ1-2; possible D gene TRBD1, 6 bases. The CDR3 runs 14 residues. CDR1 SGDLS and CDR2 YYNGEE come from the germline V gene. The CDR3 here is CACSPRTEFYGYTF. The CDR3 nucleotides are TGTGCCTGCAGCCCCCGGACAGAGTTTTATGGCTACACCTTC.

As regards this clonotype: With a much larger clone just one base away, this may be a read error. The chain is built from TRBV5-1 and TRBJ2-7, with D perhaps matching TRBD2 (6 bases). This CDR3 is 14 amino acids long. Germline V gene lookup returns CDR1 SGHRS and CDR2 YFSETQ. The chain's CDR3 is CTSSLEGFTYEQYF. The CDR3 region has the DNA TGCACCAGCAGCTTGGAGGGATTCACCTACGAGCAGTACTTC.

Many counts were recorded for this clonotype. V and J are TRBV20-1 and TRBJ1-4; the D gene is possibly TRBD1 (5 bases). The CDR3 has 16 amino acids. Trimming removed 0 bases from V and 4 bases from J, with 15 bases in between. Germline assignment: CDR1 DFQATT and CDR2 SNEGSKA (reference sequence). The CDR3 sequence: CSARDKEGRDNEKLFF. DNA for the CDR3: TGCAGTGCTAGAGATAAGGAAGGCAGGGATAATGAAAAACTGTTTTTT.

There are many counts of this clonotype. The chain combines TRBV12-3 or TRBV12-4 with TRBJ2-3; D is undetermined. The CDR3 consists of 18 residues. The V end lost 2 bases, the J end lost 6 bases, and 24 bases lay between the germline ends. The CDR3 sequence is CASSLPRRHLIRPDTQYF. The CDR3 region has the DNA TGTGCCAGCAGTTTACCGCGAAGACACCTCATTAGACCGGATACGCAGTATTTT.

This clonotype was detected only once. A read error may explain this, as a much larger clone is one base away. This rearrangement joins TRBV5-6 to TRBJ2-3, with D tentatively TRBD1 or TRBD2 (5 bases each). Per the germline V gene, CDR1 is SGHDT and CDR2 is YYEEEE. The CDR3 totals 16 residues. The V end lost 2 bases, the J end lost 0 bases, and 13 bases lay between the germline ends. CDR3 nucleotide sequence: TGTGCCAGCAGCTTCCGGGACGTATTTAGCACAGATACGCAGTATTTT. It is translated as CASSFRDVFSTDTQYF.

This clonotype was seen more than once but under ten times. CDR3 in amino acids: CASSQYLSSGGVAFF. The CDR3 nucleotides are TGCGCCAGCAGCCAATATCTTAGTTCAGGGGGCGTAGCTTTCTTT. The chain has TRBV4-1 and TRBJ1-1; TRBD1 agrees at 8 bases. V was clipped by 2 bases and J by 10 bases; unmatched bases: 12. Germline CDR1 is MGHRA and CDR2 is YSYEKL. This CDR3 is built from 15 residues.

J is TRBJ1-2 and V is TRBV6-5; 9 bases line up with TRBD1. CDR3 length equals 19 residues. Germline-derived CDR1 and CDR2 are MNHEY and SVGAGI. V dropped 1 base and J dropped 2; count of bases not matched to a gene: 14. The CDR3 nucleotides read TGTGCCAGCAGTTACTTTTGGACAGGGGATTCTCCTCAAAACTATGGCTACACCTTC. It translates to CASSYFWTGDSPQNYGYTF.

As for this clonotype: The junction and the germline gene differ at one end; a read error may be behind it. The chain couples TRBV20-1 to TRBJ2-1; no firm D call. The CDR3 spans 13 residues. CDR1 and CDR2 (germline): DFQATT, SNEGSKA (reference sequence). CDR3 protein: CSARDWLYNEQLF. The CDR3 nucleotides read TGCAGTGCTAGAGATTGGCTGTACAATGAGCAGCTCTTC.